This T cell receptor beta chain was profiled in a study of blood T cell repertoires in COVID-19. At the level of the study: Specimens from acute and convalescent COVID-19 originated in the United States, Italy and Spain.

Trimming cost V 4 bases and J 8 bases, with 15 bases left between them. The CDR3 consists of 14 residues. Germline-derived CDR1 and CDR2 are SQVTM and ANQGSEA. This table comes from immunoSEQ multiplex PCR, and its TCRdb copy is limited to in-frame clones, with some not included. The repertoire includes about 270,000 clones, around nine tenths of them detected once, and approximately 10% sits in the top ten. J is TRBJ1-6 and V is TRBV29-1; TRBD1 is a possible D gene (5 bases). The sequence was collected from a man in his forties or fifties with active or convalescent COVID-19. Sample: peripheral blood. CDR3 residues: CSVGRDSRDSPLHF. CDR3 DNA: TGCAGCGTTGGCCGGGACTCGAGGGATTCACCCCTCCACTTT.